Sequencing of this T cell receptor beta chain was carried out in a study of blood T cell repertoires in COVID-19. Profiled with immunoSEQ multiplex PCR; TCRdb holds only in-frame clones, not every one. The sample contains approximately 210,000 clones, approximately 80% of which appear only once. V was pared by 0 bases and J by 6 bases, with 17 bases between. The CDR3 is 16 residues long. Germline CDR1 is SSHAT and CDR2 is FNYEAQ (reference sequence). The J gene is TRBJ1-1, the V gene TRBV7-7, with unresolved D. The TCR was taken from a man aged 25-45 years with active or convalescent COVID-19. Material: peripheral blood. CDR3 coding DNA: TGTGCCAGCAGCTTAGCGGCAGACCCCAGACACTCTGAAGCTTTCTTT. Its protein product is CASSLAADPRHSEAFF.